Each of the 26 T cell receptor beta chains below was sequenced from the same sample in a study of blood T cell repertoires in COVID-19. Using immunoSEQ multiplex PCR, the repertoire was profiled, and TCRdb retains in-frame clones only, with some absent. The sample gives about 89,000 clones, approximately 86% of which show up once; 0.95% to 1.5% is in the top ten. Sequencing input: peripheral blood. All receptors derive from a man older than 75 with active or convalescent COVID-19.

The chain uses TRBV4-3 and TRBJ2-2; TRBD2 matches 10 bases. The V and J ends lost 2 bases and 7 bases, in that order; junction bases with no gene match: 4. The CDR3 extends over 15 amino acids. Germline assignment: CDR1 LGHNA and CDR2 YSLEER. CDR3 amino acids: CASSQKGLAFGELFF. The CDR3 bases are TGCGCCAGCAGCCAAAAGGGACTAGCGTTCGGGGAGCTGTTTTTT.

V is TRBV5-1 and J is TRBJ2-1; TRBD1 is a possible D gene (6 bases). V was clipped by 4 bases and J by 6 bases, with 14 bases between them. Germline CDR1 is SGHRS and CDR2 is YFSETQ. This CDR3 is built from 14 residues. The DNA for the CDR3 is TGCGCCAGCAGCAAGACGACAGGTCGCAATGAGCAGTTCTTC. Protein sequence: CASSKTTGRNEQFF.

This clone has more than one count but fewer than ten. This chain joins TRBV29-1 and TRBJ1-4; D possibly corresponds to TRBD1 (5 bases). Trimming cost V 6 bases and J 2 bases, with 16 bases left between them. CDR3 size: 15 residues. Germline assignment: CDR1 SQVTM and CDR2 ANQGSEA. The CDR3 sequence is CSVRDSGGTNEKLFF. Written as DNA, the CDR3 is TGCAGCGTGCGGGACTCGGGTGGTACTAATGAAAAACTGTTTTTT.

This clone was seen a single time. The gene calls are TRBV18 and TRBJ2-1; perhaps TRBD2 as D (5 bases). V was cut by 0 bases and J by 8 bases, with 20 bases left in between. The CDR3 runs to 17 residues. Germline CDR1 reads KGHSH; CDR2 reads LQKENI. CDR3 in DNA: TGTGCCAGCTCACCACCCCAGAAGCGGTCTGGTATGGATGAGCAGTTCTTC. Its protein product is CASSPPQKRSGMDEQFF.

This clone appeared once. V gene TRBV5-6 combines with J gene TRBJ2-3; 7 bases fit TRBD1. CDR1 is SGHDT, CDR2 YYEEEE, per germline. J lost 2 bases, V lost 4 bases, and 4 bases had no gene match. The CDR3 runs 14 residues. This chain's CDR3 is CASSPGTATDTQYF. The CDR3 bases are TGTGCCAGCAGCCCTGGGACAGCCACAGATACGCAGTATTTT.

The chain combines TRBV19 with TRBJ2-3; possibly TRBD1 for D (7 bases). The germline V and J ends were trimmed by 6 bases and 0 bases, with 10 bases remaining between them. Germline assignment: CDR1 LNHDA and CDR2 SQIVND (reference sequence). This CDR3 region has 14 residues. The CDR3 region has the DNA TGTGCCAGTAGGACAGGGACTAGCACAGATACGCAGTATTTT. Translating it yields CASRTGTSTDTQYF.

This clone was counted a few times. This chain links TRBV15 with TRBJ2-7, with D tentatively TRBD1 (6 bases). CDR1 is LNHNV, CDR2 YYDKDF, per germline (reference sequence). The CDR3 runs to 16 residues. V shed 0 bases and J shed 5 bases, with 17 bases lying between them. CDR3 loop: CATSRDLPGAFNEQYF. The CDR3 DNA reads TGTGCCACCAGCAGAGATTTGCCAGGGGCTTTCAACGAGCAGTACTTC.

CDR3 sequence reads: CASIGGNNNSPLHF. The CDR3 nucleotides are TGTGCCAGCATAGGCGGTAACAATAATTCACCCCTCCACTTT. V gene TRBV2 combines with J gene TRBJ1-6, with D unresolved. This CDR3 spans 14 amino acids. The germline V and J ends were trimmed by 7 bases and 5 bases, with 12 bases remaining between them. Germline CDR1 and CDR2: SNHLY and FYNNEI.

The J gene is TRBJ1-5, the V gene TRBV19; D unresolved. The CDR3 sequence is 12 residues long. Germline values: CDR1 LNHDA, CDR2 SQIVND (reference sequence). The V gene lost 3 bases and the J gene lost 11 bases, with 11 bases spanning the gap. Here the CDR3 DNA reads TGTGCCAGTAGTATGAACGGTGCGGCCCAGCATTTT. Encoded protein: CASSMNGAAQHF.

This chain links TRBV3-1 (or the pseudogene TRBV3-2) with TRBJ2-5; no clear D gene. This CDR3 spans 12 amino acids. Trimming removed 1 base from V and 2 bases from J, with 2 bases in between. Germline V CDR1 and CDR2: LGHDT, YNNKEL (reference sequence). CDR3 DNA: TGTGCCAGCAGCCAAGCTCAAGAGACCCAGTACTTC. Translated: CASSQAQETQYF.

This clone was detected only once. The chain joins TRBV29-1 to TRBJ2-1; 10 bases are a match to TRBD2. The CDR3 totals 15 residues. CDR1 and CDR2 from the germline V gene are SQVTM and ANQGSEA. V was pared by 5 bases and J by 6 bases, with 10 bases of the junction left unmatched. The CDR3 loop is CSVTPRASGSNEQFF. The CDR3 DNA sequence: TGCAGCGTTACCCCCCGGGCTAGCGGGAGCAATGAGCAGTTCTTC.

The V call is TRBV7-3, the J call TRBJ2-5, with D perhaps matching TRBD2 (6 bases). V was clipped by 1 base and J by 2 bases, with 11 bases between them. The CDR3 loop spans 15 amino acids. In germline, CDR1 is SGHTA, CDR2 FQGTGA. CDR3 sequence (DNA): TGTGCCAGCAGCTTAATGGGTGGAGGGCAAGAGACCCAGTACTTC. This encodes CASSLMGGGQETQYF.

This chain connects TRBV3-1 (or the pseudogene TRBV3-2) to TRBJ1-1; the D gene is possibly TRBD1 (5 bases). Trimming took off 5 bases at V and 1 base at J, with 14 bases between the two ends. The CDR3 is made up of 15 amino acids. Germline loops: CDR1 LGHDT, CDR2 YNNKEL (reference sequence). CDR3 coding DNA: TGTGCCAGCAGCTACTCCCAAACAGGGAACACTGAAGCTTTCTTT. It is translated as CASSYSQTGNTEAFF.

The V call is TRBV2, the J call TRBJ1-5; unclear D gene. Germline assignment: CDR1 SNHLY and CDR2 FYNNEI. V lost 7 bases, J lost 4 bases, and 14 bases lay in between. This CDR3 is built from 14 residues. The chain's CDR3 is CASTWQEANQPQHF. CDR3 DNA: TGTGCCAGCACTTGGCAGGAAGCAAATCAGCCCCAGCATTTT.

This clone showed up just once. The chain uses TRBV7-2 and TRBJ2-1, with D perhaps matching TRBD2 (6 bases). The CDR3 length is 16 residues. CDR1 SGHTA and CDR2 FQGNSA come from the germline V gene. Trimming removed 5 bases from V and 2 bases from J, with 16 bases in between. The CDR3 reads CASSPHSGMAYNEQFF. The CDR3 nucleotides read TGTGCCAGCAGCCCACATAGCGGAATGGCCTACAATGAGCAGTTCTTC.

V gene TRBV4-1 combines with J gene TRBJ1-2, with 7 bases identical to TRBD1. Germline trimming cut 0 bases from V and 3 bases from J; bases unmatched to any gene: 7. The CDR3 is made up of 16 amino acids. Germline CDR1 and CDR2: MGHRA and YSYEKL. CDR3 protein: CASSQDVPGGHYGYTF. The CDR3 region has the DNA TGCGCCAGCAGCCAAGATGTGCCAGGGGGACACTATGGCTACACCTTC.

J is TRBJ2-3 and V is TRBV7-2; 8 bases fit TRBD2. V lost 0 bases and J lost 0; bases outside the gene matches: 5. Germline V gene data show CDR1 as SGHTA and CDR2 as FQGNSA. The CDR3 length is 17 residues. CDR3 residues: CASSLADSGASTDTQYF. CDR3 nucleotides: TGTGCCAGCAGCTTAGCTGATAGCGGGGCTAGCACAGATACGCAGTATTTT.

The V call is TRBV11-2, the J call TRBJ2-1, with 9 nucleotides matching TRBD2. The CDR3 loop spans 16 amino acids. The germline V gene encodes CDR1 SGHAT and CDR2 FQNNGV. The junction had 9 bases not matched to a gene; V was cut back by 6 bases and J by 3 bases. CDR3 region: CASRAGAGGLYNEQFF. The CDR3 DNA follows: TGTGCCAGCAGGGCCGGAGCGGGAGGCCTCTACAATGAGCAGTTCTTC.

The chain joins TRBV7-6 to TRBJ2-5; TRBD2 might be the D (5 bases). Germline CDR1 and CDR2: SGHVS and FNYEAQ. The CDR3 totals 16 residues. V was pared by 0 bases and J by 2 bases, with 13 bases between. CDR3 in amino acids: CASSLAASTYQETQYF. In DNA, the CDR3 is TGTGCCAGCAGCTTAGCGGCTAGCACTTATCAAGAGACCCAGTACTTC.

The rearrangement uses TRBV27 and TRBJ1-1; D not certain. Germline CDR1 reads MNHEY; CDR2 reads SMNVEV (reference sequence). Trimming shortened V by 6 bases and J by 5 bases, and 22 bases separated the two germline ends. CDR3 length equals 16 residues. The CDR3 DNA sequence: TGTGCCAGCAGGAAGAGGGCCCCTGAGATTGAGACTGAAGCTTTCTTT. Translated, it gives CASRKRAPEIETEAFF.

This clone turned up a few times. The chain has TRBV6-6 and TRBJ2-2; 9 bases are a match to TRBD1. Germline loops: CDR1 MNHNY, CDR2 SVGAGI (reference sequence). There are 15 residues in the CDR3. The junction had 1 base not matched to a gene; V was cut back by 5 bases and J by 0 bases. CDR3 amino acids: CASSRDRANTGELFF. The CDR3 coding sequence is TGTGCCAGCAGTCGGGACAGGGCGAACACCGGGGAGCTGTTTTTT.

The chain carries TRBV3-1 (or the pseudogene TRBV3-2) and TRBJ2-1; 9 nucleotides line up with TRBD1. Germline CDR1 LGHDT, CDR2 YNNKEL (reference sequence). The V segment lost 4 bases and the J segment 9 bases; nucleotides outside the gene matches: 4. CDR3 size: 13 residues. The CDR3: CASSRDRAGEQFF. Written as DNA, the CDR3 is TGTGCCAGCAGCCGGGACAGGGCGGGTGAGCAGTTCTTC.

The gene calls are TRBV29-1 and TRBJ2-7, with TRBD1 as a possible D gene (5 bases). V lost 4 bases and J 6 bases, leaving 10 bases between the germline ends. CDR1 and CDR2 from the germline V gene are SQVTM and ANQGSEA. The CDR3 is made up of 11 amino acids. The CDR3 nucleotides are TGCAGCGTTGCTCAGGGCACCGAGCAGTACTTC. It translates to CSVAQGTEQYF.

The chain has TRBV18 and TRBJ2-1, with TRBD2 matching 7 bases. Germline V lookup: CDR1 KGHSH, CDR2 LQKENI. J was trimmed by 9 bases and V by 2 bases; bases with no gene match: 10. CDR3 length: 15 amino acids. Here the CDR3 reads CASSPSTVRESEQFF. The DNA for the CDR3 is TGTGCCAGCTCACCAAGCACGGTGCGGGAGAGTGAGCAGTTCTTC.

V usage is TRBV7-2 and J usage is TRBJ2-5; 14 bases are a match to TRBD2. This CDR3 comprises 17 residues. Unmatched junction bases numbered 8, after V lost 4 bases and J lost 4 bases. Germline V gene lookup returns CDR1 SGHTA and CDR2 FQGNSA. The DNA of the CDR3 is TGTGCCAGCAGCTCGACGGGACTAGCGGGAGTAGCAGAGACCCAGTACTTC. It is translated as CASSSTGLAGVAETQYF.

The CDR3 sequence is CASSPLPTGLTEAFF. The CDR3 DNA follows: TGTGCCAGCTCACCTCTCCCGACAGGGCTGACTGAAGCTTTCTTT. The V call is TRBV18, the J call TRBJ1-1; TRBD1 agrees at 7 bases. The CDR3 length is 15 residues. V lost 3 bases to trimming and J lost 5 bases; unmatched junction nucleotides: 9. From germline, CDR1 is KGHSH and CDR2 LQKENI.